Sequencing of this T cell receptor (beta chain) was carried out in a study of blood T cells in healthy people across ages. For the second PCR, which ran for 7 to 11 cycles, a sample-barcoded 5' primer and a J-beta primer mix were used. All cDNA molecules were each tagged by a template-switch adaptor with 12 random nucleotides. Each CDR3 protein gets one entry after TCRdb re-called the 5' RACE reads with MiXCR. The data show 1.5 million to 2 million distinct CDR3 sequences, about 30% seen once. Details on this clonotype: The germline gene is not matched at one end of the junction; a read error may be the cause.

Per sample, extraction of total RNA gave at least 5.5 micrograms in every case. Germline assignment: CDR1 SQVTM and CDR2 ANQGSEA. The length of the CDR3 is 13 residues. The receptor's source is a woman aged 25 to 39 in good health. This chain joins TRBV29-1 and TRBJ1-5; the D gene is possibly TRBD1 (5 bases). The sequenced material came from blood. The CDR3: CSAEGVSNQPQHF. CDR3 in DNA: TGCAGCGCTGAAGGGGTAAGCAATCAGCCCCAGCATTTT.